Each of the 17 T cell receptor beta chains below was sequenced from the same sample in a study of shared clonotypes between healthy human individuals (dated by TCRdb to 2018 to 2021). Receptors were amplified or captured by the immunoSEQ multiplex PCR assay. As stored in TCRdb, this immuneACCESS dataset retains in-frame rearrangements with V and J assigned. A fraction of the clones does not appear; measured against another copy, unresolved V genes explain less than half of the discrepancy, and the remainder lacks a known reason. A total of about 490,000 clones appear in this sample, roughly 80% of them only once. The top ten hold about an eighth of the sample. Sequenced sample: PBMCs. The receptors stem from a woman between 40 and 55 years old in good health. Some clones in this sample may be carry-over from other donors' samples.

This clone was observed a few times. The V call is TRBV18, the J call TRBJ2-2; 9 nucleotides agree with TRBD1. The V gene's germline CDR1 is KGHSH and CDR2 LQKENI. This CDR3 spans 16 amino acids. V trimming: 4 bases; J trimming: 7 bases; junction bases outside the gene matches: 10. CDR3 residues: CASSQGTGPTGGELFF. The CDR3 bases are TGTGCCAGCTCACAGGGGACAGGGCCGACCGGCGGGGAGCTGTTTTTT.

This rearrangement joins TRBV5-4 to TRBJ2-1; 8 nucleotides agree with TRBD1. V shed 4 bases and J 8 bases; nucleotides not matched to a gene: 5. The CDR3 sequence is 13 residues long. The germline V gene has CDR1 SGHNT and CDR2 YYREEE (reference sequence). As DNA, the CDR3 is TGTGCCAGCAGCGGTGGACAGGGAGATGAGCAGTTCTTC. Protein: CASSGGQGDEQFF.

The rearrangement joins TRBV30 to TRBJ2-5; 11 bases are a match to TRBD1. The CDR3 runs 15 residues. V shed 3 bases, J shed 4 bases, and the junction held 7 bases outside the gene matches. Germline V gene lookup returns CDR1 GTSNPN and CDR2 SVGIG (reference sequence). The CDR3: CAWSPGTGGRETQYF. CDR3 in DNA: TGTGCCTGGAGCCCCGGGACAGGGGGGAGAGAGACCCAGTACTTC.

This clone was found once. The J gene is TRBJ2-3, the V gene TRBV28; no clear D gene. This CDR3 is 13 amino acids long. The V gene's germline CDR1 is MDHEN and CDR2 SYDVKM. V gave up 2 bases and J gave up 5 bases, with 8 bases separating them. The DNA of the CDR3 is TGTGCCAGCAGTTTAACAGTAGGAGATACGCAGTATTTT. Translated: CASSLTVGDTQYF.

In its sample, this clone was seen many times. V usage is TRBV27 and J usage is TRBJ2-3; 8 positions agree with TRBD2. Losses at the gene ends were 3 bases for V and 2 bases for J; bases not matched to a gene: 7. This CDR3 has 16 residues. Germline V gene lookup returns CDR1 MNHEY and CDR2 SMNVEV (reference sequence). The CDR3 bases are TGTGCCAGCAGTTTCCTAACTAGCGGTGACACAGATACGCAGTATTTT. As protein: CASSFLTSGDTDTQYF.

The rearrangement joins TRBV7-7 to TRBJ2-1, with 8 bases that match TRBD1. Germline lookup yields CDR1 SSHAT and CDR2 FNYEAQ (reference sequence). The CDR3 runs to 13 residues. J was trimmed by 7 bases and V by 1 base; bases with no gene match: 0. The CDR3 is CASSLGQGNEQFF. CDR3 DNA sequence: TGTGCCAGCAGCTTAGGACAGGGGAATGAGCAGTTCTTC.

Here the CDR3 DNA reads TGTGCCAGCAGCTTACATAGCGGGGATACGCAGTATTTT. Protein: CASSLHSGDTQYF. The chain uses TRBV5-4 and TRBJ2-3; TRBD2 matches 7 bases. The CDR3 contains 13 residues. V trimming: 2 bases; J trimming: 6 bases; junction bases outside the gene matches: 3. Per germline, CDR1 SGHNT and CDR2 YYREEE (reference sequence).

This clone has just one count. The chain couples TRBV7-9 to TRBJ1-4, with a weak D call TRBD1 (6 bases). Germline V gene data show CDR1 as SEHNR and CDR2 as FQNEAQ (reference sequence). The CDR3 has 14 residues. V was shortened by 5 bases and J by 7 bases, with 14 bases between the two germline ends. The CDR3 coding sequence is TGTGCCAGCAGCCCACAGGGTAGAGGTGAAAAACTGTTTTTT. It is translated as CASSPQGRGEKLFF.

V and J are TRBV29-1 and TRBJ2-1; 9 bases agree with TRBD1. J lost 7 bases, V lost 4 bases, and 11 bases had no gene match. CDR1 and CDR2 (germline): SQVTM, ANQGSEA. The CDR3 consists of 15 residues. CDR3 in amino acids: CSVGGSGTGRNEQFF. The CDR3 bases are TGCAGCGTTGGGGGCTCCGGGACAGGGCGAAATGAGCAGTTCTTC.

Only a few counts were recorded for this clone. A far larger clone lies a single base away; this is likely a read error. The chain couples TRBV7-9 to TRBJ2-1, with D uncertain. Per germline, CDR1 SEHNR and CDR2 FQNEAQ (reference sequence). The CDR3 totals 15 residues. CDR3 coding DNA: TGTGCCAGCAGCTTAGTTCCAGAGGCCTACAATGGGCAGTTCTTC. This translates into CASSLVPEAYNGQFF.

The chain joins TRBV6-5 to TRBJ2-7; 7 bases line up with TRBD1. Germline lookup yields CDR1 MNHEY and CDR2 SVGAGI. V lost 4 bases to trimming and J lost 7 bases; unmatched junction nucleotides: 7. This CDR3 has 13 residues. In DNA, the CDR3 is TGTGCCAGCAGTTTCGACAGGGTGAGGGAGCAGTACTTC. Encoded protein: CASSFDRVREQYF.

The V and J genes are TRBV27 and TRBJ2-7, with 9 bases identical to TRBD1. CDR1 and CDR2 from the germline V gene are MNHEY and SMNVEV (reference sequence). Trimming at V came to 5 bases and at J to 9 bases, leaving 11 bases not matched to a gene. The CDR3 loop spans 14 amino acids. The CDR3 bases are TGTGCCAGCAGTCTTGACAGGGGGTCTTTCGCGCAGTACTTC. Translation: CASSLDRGSFAQYF.

This chain connects TRBV30 to TRBJ2-3; 8 nucleotides align to TRBD2. This CDR3 comprises 15 residues. The germline V gene encodes CDR1 GTSNPN and CDR2 SVGIG (reference sequence). Trimming at V came to 0 bases and at J to 0 bases, leaving 2 bases not matched to a gene. CDR3 bases: TGTGCCTGGAGTGTACTAGCGGATAGCACAGATACGCAGTATTTT. It codes for CAWSVLADSTDTQYF.

The chain links TRBV7-6 to TRBJ2-3; TRBD2 matches at 7 bases. V lost 5 bases to trimming and J lost 4 bases; unmatched junction nucleotides: 3. This CDR3 region has 13 residues. Germline V lookup: CDR1 SGHVS, CDR2 FNYEAQ. DNA of the CDR3: TGTGCCAGCAGCGGGGGAGGGGCAGATACGCAGTATTTT. Protein product: CASSGGGADTQYF.

This clone was counted once. This chain links TRBV5-1 with TRBJ2-7; 12 nucleotides agree with TRBD2. The germline gives CDR1 SGHRS, CDR2 YFSETQ. This CDR3 has 14 residues. V gave up 4 bases and J gave up 4 bases; unmatched junction bases: 3. CDR3 in amino acids: CASSRTSGAYEQYF. In DNA, the CDR3 is TGCGCCAGCAGCCGGACTAGCGGGGCTTACGAGCAGTACTTC.

The rearrangement links TRBV4-1 to TRBJ1-1; maybe TRBD1 (5 bases). CDR3 length: 14 residues. V shed 3 bases and J shed 4 bases, with 12 bases lying between them. The germline V gene has CDR1 MGHRA and CDR2 YSYEKL. The CDR3 nucleotides are TGCGCCAGCAGCCACCCGGGACCGGGCACTGAAGCTTTCTTT. It specifies CASSHPGPGTEAFF.

V usage is TRBV5-1 and J usage is TRBJ2-5, with TRBD2 as a possible D gene (6 bases). CDR1 and CDR2 (germline): SGHRS, YFSETQ. The CDR3 is 15 residues long. With 0 bases removed from V and 5 bases from J, the gap between germline ends came to 14 bases. CDR3: CASSLEARGRETQYF. The CDR3, as DNA: TGCGCCAGCAGCTTGGAGGCGCGAGGGAGGGAGACCCAGTACTTC.